The clone carrying this T cell receptor beta chain was recorded at least ten times. These data originate in a study of human T cells and chemical hapten exposure. TCRdb redid the calling of the RACE reads with MiXCR, one entry per CDR3 protein. The sample comprises over 300,000 distinct CDR3 sequences, roughly 5% of which are singletons, and around 2.6% rests with the top ten. Time point in this sample: pre-sensitization, week 0. Stated treatment: therapeutic diphenylcyclopropenone sensitization with weekly scalp DPC. Trimming left V 2 bases short and J 5 bases short, with 10 bases between. The CDR3 extends over 13 amino acids. Germline values: CDR1 MNHEY, CDR2 SVGEGT.

The V and J genes are TRBV6-2 or TRBV6-3 and TRBJ2-7; no firm D call. The sequencing here drew on whole blood, taken in connection with sensitization to the hapten diphenylcyclopropenone (DPC). The source is a woman aged 50 to 65 with alopecia areata. Some clones in this sample may be carry-over from other donors' samples. CDR3 sequence reads: CASSYRDQNEQYF. In DNA form, the CDR3 reads TGTGCCAGCAGTTACAGGGATCAAAACGAGCAGTACTTC.